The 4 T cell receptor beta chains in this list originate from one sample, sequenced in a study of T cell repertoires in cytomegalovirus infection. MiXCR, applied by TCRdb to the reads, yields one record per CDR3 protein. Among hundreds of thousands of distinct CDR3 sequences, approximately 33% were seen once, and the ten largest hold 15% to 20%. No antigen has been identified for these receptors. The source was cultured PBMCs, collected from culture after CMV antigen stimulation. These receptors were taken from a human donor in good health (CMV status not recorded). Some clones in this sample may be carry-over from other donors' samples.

The CDR3, as DNA: TGTGCCAGCAGCTTAGTTTGGCCCCTTAATTCACCCCTCCACTTT. Residues: CASSLVWPLNSPLHF. The chain carries TRBV11-2 and TRBJ1-6; D is unresolved. This CDR3 comprises 15 residues. Trimming shortened V by 1 base and J by 6 bases, and 10 bases separated the two germline ends. Germline values: CDR1 SGHAT, CDR2 FQNNGV.

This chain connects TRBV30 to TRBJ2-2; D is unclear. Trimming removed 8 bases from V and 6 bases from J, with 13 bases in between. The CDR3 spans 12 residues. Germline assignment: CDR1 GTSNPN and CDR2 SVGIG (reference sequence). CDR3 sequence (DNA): TGTGCCGGTCGGATAAGTTCCGGGGAGCTGTTTTTT. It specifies CAGRISSGELFF.

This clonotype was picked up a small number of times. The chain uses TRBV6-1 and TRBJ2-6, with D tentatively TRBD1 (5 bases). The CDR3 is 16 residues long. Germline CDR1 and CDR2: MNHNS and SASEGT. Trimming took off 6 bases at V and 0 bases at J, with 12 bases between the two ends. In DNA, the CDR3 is TGTGCCAGCAGCATCGACAGAGACTCTGGGGCCAACGTCCTGACTTTC. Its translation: CASSIDRDSGANVLTF.

The CDR3 nucleotides are TGTGCCAGCGGGGAATCTCTGGGTAACTATGGCTACACCTTC. It is translated as CASGESLGNYGYTF. V is TRBV6-8 and J is TRBJ1-2; no clear D. This CDR3 spans 14 amino acids. The germline V gene has CDR1 MNHGY and CDR2 SAAAGT. Trimming pared 8 bases from V and 1 base from J, leaving 14 bases between.